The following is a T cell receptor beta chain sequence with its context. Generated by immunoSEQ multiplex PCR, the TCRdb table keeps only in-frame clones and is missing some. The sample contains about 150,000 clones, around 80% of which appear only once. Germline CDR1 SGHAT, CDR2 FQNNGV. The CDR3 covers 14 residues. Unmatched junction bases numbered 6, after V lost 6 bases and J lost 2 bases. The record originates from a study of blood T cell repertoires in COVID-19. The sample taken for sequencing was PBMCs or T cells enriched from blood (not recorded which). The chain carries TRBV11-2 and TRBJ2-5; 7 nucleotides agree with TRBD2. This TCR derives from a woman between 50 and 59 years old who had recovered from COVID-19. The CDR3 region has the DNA TGTGCCAGCAGGGCCGGGACTACACAAGAGACCCAGTACTTC. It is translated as CASRAGTTQETQYF.